One T cell receptor (beta chain) is described in this entry. What it recognizes is unknown. This sample was included in a study of T cells in Graves' hyperthyroidism and ophthalmopathy. Study-level findings and limits: Clonotypes that were expanded in thyroid above 0.001 mostly appeared in blood too.

TCR beta CDR3 sequences were amplified from RNA transcripts. The HTBI primer set served for first-round RT-PCR of the TCR CDR3. TCRdb reprocessed the multiplex PCR reads with MiXCR, giving one entry per CDR3 protein. The sample yields more than 500,000 distinct CDR3 sequences, around 42% seen once. The V and J ends lost 0 bases and 6 bases, in that order; junction bases with no gene match: 9. The CDR3 length is 17 residues. Germline assignment: CDR1 SQVTM and CDR2 ANQGSEA. Every diagnosis used clinical symptoms, serum thyroxine and TRAb, thyroid ultrasound and orbital computed tomography. This TCR was sampled from an adult woman with Graves' disease, either hyperthyroidism or ophthalmopathy (not recorded which). The chain joins TRBV29-1 to TRBJ2-3; 13 bases line up with TRBD2. Material for sequencing was peripheral blood or thyroid tissue (not recorded which). CDR3 in amino acids: CSVEEGAGLAGVDTQYF. In nucleotides, the CDR3 is TGCAGCGTTGAAGAGGGAGCTGGACTAGCGGGGGTGGATACGCAGTATTTT.